The clone carrying this T cell receptor (beta chain) was seen once. With 5 bases clipped from V and 2 bases from J, the junction kept 2 bases outside the gene matches. The CDR3 has 13 residues. Germline CDR1 SGHKS, CDR2 YYEKEE (reference sequence). The sample originates from a study of cytomegalovirus exposure and HLA in healthy donors. The donors, nominally healthy at sampling, likely had unrecorded immune exposures. PCR used 60 Vbeta primers and 13 Jbeta primers. Under the authors' procedure: Roughly 11 million shared chains were among approximately 80 million unique TCR beta chains counted in a later analysis. Assay used: immunoSEQ multiplex PCR; TCRdb lists only in-frame clones, some missing. The V and J calls and the clone size are those of that table, but D and trimming were determined from the DNA. The sample gives some 130,000 clones, approximately 78% of which show up once; roughly 8% is in the top ten.

The genes are TRBV5-5 and TRBJ2-7; 9 nucleotides align to TRBD1. Sequences were obtained from PBMCs. This receptor was taken from a woman in her 50s in good health and CMV-seropositive. The CDR3 protein is CASRGQGTYEQYF. The DNA for the CDR3 is TGTGCCAGCAGGGGACAGGGAACCTACGAGCAGTACTTC.